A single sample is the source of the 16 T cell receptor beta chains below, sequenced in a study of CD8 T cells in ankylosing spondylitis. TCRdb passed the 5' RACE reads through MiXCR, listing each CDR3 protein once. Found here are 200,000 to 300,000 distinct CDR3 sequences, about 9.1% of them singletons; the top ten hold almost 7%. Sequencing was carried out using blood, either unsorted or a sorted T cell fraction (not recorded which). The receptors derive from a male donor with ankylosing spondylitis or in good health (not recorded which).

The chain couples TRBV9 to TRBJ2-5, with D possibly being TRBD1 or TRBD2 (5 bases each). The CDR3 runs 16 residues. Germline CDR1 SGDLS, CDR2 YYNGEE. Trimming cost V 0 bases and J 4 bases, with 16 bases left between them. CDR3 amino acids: CASSVAQGLGVETQYF. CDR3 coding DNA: TGTGCCAGCAGCGTAGCCCAGGGCCTCGGGGTAGAGACCCAGTACTTC.

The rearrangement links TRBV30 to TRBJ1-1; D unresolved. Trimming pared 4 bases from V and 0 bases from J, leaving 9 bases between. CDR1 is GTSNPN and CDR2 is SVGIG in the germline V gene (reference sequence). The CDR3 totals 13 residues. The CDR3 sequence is CAWMPNMNTEAFF. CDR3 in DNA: TGTGCCTGGATGCCCAATATGAACACTGAAGCTTTCTTT.

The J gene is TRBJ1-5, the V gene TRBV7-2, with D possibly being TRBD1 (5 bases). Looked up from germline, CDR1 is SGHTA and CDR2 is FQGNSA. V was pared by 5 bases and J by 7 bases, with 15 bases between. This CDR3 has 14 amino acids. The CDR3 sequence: CASSLESRGQPQHF. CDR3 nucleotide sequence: TGTGCCAGCAGCCTCGAGTCCCGGGGCCAGCCCCAGCATTTT. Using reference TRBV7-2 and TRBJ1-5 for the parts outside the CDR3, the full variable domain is GAGVSQSPSNKVTEKGKDVELRCDPISGHTALYWYRQSLGQGLEFLIYFQGNSAPDKSGLPSDRFSAERTGGSVSTLTIQRTQQEDSAVYLCASSLESRGQPQHFGDGTRLSIL.

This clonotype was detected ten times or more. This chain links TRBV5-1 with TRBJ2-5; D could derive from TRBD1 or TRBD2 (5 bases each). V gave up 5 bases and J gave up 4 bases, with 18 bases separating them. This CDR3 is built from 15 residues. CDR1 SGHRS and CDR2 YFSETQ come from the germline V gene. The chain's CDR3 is CASSSAQGPGETQYF. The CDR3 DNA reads TGCGCCAGCAGTTCCGCTCAGGGACCGGGAGAGACCCAGTACTTC.

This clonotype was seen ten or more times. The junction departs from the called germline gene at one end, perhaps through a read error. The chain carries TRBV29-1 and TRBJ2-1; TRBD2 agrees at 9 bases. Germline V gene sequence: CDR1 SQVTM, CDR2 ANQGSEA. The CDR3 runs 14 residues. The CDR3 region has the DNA TGCAGCGTTTCAGCGGGAGGAACCTACAGTGAGCAGTTCTTC. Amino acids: CSVSAGGTYSEQFF.

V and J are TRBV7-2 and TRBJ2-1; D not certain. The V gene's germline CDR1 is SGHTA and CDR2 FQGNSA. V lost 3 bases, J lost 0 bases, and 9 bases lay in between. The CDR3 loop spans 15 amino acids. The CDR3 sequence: CASSFRGISYNEQFF. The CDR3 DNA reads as TGTGCCAGCAGCTTCCGAGGAATCTCCTACAATGAGCAGTTCTTC.

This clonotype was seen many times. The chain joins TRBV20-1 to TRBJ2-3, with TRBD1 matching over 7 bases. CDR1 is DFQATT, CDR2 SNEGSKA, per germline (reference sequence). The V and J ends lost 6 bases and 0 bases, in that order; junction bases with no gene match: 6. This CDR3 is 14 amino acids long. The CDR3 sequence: CSALDRRSTDTQYF. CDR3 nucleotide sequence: TGCAGTGCACTGGACAGGCGAAGCACAGATACGCAGTATTTT.

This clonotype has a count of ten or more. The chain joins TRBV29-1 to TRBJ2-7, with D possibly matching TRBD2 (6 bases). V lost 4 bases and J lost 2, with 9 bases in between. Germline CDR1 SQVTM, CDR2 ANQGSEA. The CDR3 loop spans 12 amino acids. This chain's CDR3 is CSVASAAYEQYF. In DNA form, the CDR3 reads TGCAGCGTTGCTAGCGCCGCCTACGAGCAGTACTTC.

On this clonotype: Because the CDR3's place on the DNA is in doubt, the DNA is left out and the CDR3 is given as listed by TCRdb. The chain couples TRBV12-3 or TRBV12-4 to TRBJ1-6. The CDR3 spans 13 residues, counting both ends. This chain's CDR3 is CASSFGPGSPLYF.

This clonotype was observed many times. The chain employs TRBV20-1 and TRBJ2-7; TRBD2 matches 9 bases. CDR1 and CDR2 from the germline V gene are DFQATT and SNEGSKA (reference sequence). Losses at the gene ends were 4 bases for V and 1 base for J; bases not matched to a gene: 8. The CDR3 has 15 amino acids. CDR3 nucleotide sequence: TGCAGTGCTACTGATAGCGGGAGAGGATCCTACGAGCAGTACTTC. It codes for CSATDSGRGSYEQYF.

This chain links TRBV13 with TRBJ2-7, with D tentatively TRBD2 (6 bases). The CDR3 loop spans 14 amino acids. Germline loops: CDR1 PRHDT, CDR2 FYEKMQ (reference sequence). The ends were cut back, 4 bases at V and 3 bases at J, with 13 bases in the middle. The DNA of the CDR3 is TGTGCCAGCAGCTCAGCGGGTTCAGACTACGAGCAGTACTTC. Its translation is CASSSAGSDYEQYF.

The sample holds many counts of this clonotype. The CDR3 sequence is CSAARGATNEKLFF. The CDR3 nucleotides are TGCAGTGCTGCCCGGGGGGCAACTAATGAAAAACTGTTTTTT. This sequence joins TRBV20-1 and TRBJ1-4; TRBD1 is a possible D gene (5 bases). This CDR3 comprises 14 residues. The ends were cut back, 5 bases at V and 0 bases at J, with 10 bases in the middle. CDR1 and CDR2 (germline): DFQATT, SNEGSKA (reference sequence).

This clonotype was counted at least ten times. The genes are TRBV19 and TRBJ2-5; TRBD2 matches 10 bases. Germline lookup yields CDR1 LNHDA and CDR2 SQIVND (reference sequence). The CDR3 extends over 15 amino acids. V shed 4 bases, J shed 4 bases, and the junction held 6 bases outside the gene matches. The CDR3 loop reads CASSTLAGVVETQYF. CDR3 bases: TGTGCCAGTAGTACCCTAGCGGGAGTGGTAGAGACCCAGTACTTC.

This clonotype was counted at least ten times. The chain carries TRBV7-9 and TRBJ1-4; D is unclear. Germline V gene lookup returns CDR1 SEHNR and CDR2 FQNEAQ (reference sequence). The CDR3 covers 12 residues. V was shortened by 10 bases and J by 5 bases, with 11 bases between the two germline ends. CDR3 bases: TGTGCCACGCGACGGGGAAATGAAAAACTGTTTTTT. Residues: CATRRGNEKLFF.

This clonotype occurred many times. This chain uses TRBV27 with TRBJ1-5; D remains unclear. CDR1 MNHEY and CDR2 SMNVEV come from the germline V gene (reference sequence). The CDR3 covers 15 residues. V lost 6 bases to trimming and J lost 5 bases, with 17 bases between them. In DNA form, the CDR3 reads TGTGCCAGCAGCCCTTTTTGGGAGTCACATCAGCCCCAGCATTTT. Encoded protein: CASSPFWESHQPQHF.

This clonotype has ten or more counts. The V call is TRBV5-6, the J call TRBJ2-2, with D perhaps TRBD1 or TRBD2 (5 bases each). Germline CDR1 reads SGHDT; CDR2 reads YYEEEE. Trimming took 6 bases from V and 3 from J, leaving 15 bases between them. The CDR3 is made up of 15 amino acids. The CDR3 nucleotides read TGTGCCAGCACCCTTGAGGGGTGGGACACCGGGGAGCTGTTTTTT. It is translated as CASTLEGWDTGELFF.